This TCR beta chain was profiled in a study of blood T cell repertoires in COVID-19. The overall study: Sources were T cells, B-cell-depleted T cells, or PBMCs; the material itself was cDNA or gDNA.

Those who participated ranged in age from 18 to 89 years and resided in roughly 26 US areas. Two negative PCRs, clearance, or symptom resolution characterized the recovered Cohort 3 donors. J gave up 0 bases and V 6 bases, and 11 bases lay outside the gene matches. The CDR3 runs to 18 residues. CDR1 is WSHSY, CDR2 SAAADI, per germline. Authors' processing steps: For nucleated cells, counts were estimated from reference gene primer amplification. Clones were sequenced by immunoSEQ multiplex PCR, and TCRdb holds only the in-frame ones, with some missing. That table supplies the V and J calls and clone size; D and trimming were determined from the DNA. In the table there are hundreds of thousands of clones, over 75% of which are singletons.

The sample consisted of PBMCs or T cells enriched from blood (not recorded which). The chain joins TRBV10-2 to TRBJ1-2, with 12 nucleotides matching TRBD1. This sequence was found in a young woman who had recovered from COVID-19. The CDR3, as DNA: TGCGCCAGCAGCACGGGCAGGGACAGGGGGCTTCCTAACTATGGCTACACCTTC. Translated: CASSTGRDRGLPNYGYTF.